These 10 T cell receptor beta chains came from one sample sequenced in a study of memory CD4+ T cells and cytomegalovirus serostatus. The table came from immunoSEQ multiplex PCR; TCRdb's copy has only in-frame clones and leaves some out. The profile shows 61,000 or so clones, roughly 80% of them singletons. Single viable CD3+CD4+CD8-CD45RO+ cells were sorted as the memory CD4+ T cells. Sequenced input: memory CD4+ T cells from blood. The receptor set was obtained from an adult in good health and CMV-seronegative. Some clones in this sample may be carry-over from other donors' samples.

Remarks on this clone: This same CDR3 is encoded by further DNA sequences in the sample. This sequence joins TRBV9 and TRBJ2-3, with D tentatively TRBD1 (5 bases). Between the trimmed V and J ends, which lost 0 bases and 3 bases, there was a span of 8 bases. The CDR3 totals 14 residues. CDR1 is SGDLS, CDR2 YYNGEE, per germline. The CDR3: CASSVGQHTDTQYF. CDR3 nucleotide sequence: TGTGCCAGCAGCGTAGGACAGCATACAGATACGCAGTATTTT.

This chain links TRBV28 with TRBJ2-4, with D unclear. This CDR3 is built from 14 residues. Germline values: CDR1 MDHEN, CDR2 SYDVKM. Trimming took 5 bases from V and 0 from J, leaving 8 bases between them. The CDR3 DNA follows: TGTGCCAGCAGTGTAGTTGAAGCCAAAAACATTCAGTACTTC. Translation gives CASSVVEAKNIQYF.

This chain uses TRBV5-1 with TRBJ2-1; 8 positions agree with TRBD2. Trimming at V came to 0 bases and at J to 5 bases, leaving 10 bases not matched to a gene. The CDR3 consists of 17 residues. CDR1 and CDR2 from the germline V gene are SGHRS and YFSETQ. The CDR3 loop reads CASSLAGRGGTHNEQFF. The CDR3 DNA is TGCGCCAGCAGCTTGGCCGGACGGGGGGGGACCCACAATGAGCAGTTCTTC.

In this sample, this clone turned up a few times. The chain couples TRBV2 to TRBJ1-5; a weak D match, TRBD1 (6 bases). The CDR3 runs 16 residues. V was clipped by 6 bases and J by 3 bases, with 18 bases between them. The germline CDR1 and CDR2 sequences are SNHLY and FYNNEI. This CDR3 is CASSLQGLINNQPQHF. CDR3 DNA sequence: TGTGCCAGCAGCCTACAGGGCCTCATTAACAATCAGCCCCAGCATTTT.

This sequence joins TRBV4-3 and TRBJ1-2, with TRBD1 matching 7 bases. The CDR3 is 14 residues long. The V and J ends lost 2 bases and 7 bases, in that order; junction bases with no gene match: 7. The germline V gene has CDR1 LGHNA and CDR2 YSLEER. The CDR3, as DNA: TGCGCCAGCAGCCAACCCGACAGGGAGGGTGGCTACACCTTC. This gives the protein CASSQPDREGGYTF.

This sequence joins TRBV5-6 and TRBJ2-3; 15 bases are a match to TRBD2. The CDR3 totals 17 residues. V was clipped by 5 bases and J by 0 bases; unmatched bases: 4. Germline V gene lookup returns CDR1 SGHDT and CDR2 YYEEEE. The CDR3, as DNA: TGTGCCAGCAGTTGGGGACTAGCGGGGGGTAGCACAGATACGCAGTATTTT. The encoded protein is CASSWGLAGGSTDTQYF.

The V and J genes are TRBV2 and TRBJ1-3; the D is unclear. This CDR3 contains 14 residues. From germline, CDR1 is SNHLY and CDR2 FYNNEI. V lost 3 bases and J lost 0, with 6 bases in between. CDR3 in amino acids: CASSDSVSGNTIYF. The CDR3 DNA sequence: TGTGCCAGCAGTGACTCGGTCTCTGGAAACACCATATATTTT. Supplemented by reference TRBV2 and TRBJ1-3, the full variable domain reads EPEVTQTPSHQVTQMGQEVILRCVPISNHLYFYWYRQILGQKVEFLVSFYNNEISEKSEIFDDQFSVERPDGSNFTLKIRSTKLEDSAMYFCASSDSVSGNTIYFGEGSWLTVV.

This rearrangement joins TRBV9 to TRBJ2-6; 7 positions match TRBD1. This CDR3 has 14 amino acids. The junction had 2 bases not matched to a gene; V was cut back by 3 bases and J by 5 bases. Germline V gene lookup returns CDR1 SGDLS and CDR2 YYNGEE. The CDR3 DNA reads TGTGCCAGCAGCGAGACAGGGTGGGCCAACGTCCTGACTTTC. Protein sequence: CASSETGWANVLTF.

The J gene is TRBJ2-3, the V gene TRBV7-9, with 10 bases matching TRBD1. CDR3 length: 15 amino acids. The V and J ends lost 4 bases and 2 bases, in that order; junction bases with no gene match: 3. Germline-derived CDR1 and CDR2 are SEHNR and FQNEAQ (reference sequence). CDR3: CASSSRQGATDTQYF. Written as DNA, the CDR3 is TGTGCCAGCAGCTCCAGACAGGGGGCCACAGATACGCAGTATTTT.

The chain is built from TRBV18 and TRBJ2-3; no clear D gene. The CDR3 consists of 13 residues. The germline V gene encodes CDR1 KGHSH and CDR2 LQKENI. V was trimmed by 3 bases and J by 5 bases, leaving 9 bases between them. The CDR3 DNA reads TGTGCCAGCTCACCGGGTGTCAAAGATACGCAGTATTTT. It is translated as CASSPGVKDTQYF.